The 10 T cell receptor beta chains presented below share a single source sample, sequenced in a study of T-cell reconstitution after alpha-beta-depleted transplantation in children. Library preparation (for TCRbeta) was performed with unique molecular identifiers. Using its own MiXCR run on the PCR reads, TCRdb lists one record per CDR3 protein. The sample has 200,000 or so distinct CDR3 sequences, roughly 8.1% seen once. Sequenced material: PBMCs, mostly from graft donor cells, taken 360 days after TCRalphabeta/CD19-depleted stem cell transplant. These receptors were taken from a male patient under 10 years old who had a stem cell transplant for acute myeloid leukemia, so the T cells may come from the graft donor.

This clonotype was counted many times. The chain has TRBV20-1 and TRBJ2-5; no clear D. The CDR3 spans 12 residues. Germline V lookup: CDR1 DFQATT, CDR2 SNEGSKA (reference sequence). Between the trimmed V and J ends, which lost 1 base and 1 base, there was a span of 4 bases. The CDR3 spells CSARAGQETQYF. CDR3 DNA sequence: TGCAGTGCTAGAGCGGGCCAAGAGACCCAGTACTTC.

The table lists this clonotype with a few counts. The gene calls are TRBV7-9 and TRBJ2-7, with D maybe TRBD2 (6 bases). The CDR3 covers 15 residues. Germline V gene data show CDR1 as SEHNR and CDR2 as FQNEAQ (reference sequence). The ends were cut back, 5 bases at V and 5 bases at J, with 19 bases in the middle. The CDR3 loop reads CASSHPEGFGNEQYF. The CDR3 region has the DNA TGTGCCAGCAGCCATCCGGAGGGGTTTGGGAACGAGCAGTACTTC.

CDR3 DNA: TGTGCCAGCAGCTCCAGGACAGCAGATGGCTACACCTTC. This sequence encodes CASSSRTADGYTF. V is TRBV7-9 and J is TRBJ1-2; the D gene is possibly TRBD1 (6 bases). The V gene lost 4 bases and the J gene lost 6 bases, with 12 bases spanning the gap. The germline gives CDR1 SEHNR, CDR2 FQNEAQ (reference sequence). This CDR3 spans 13 amino acids.

This clonotype was found a few times. The J gene is TRBJ2-2, the V gene TRBV3-1, with TRBD1 as a possible D gene (5 bases). The CDR3 is made up of 16 amino acids. V lost 5 bases, J lost 1 base, and 14 bases lay in between. Germline V gene data show CDR1 as LGHDT and CDR2 as YNNKEL (reference sequence). CDR3: CASSATSRGNTGELFF. The CDR3 nucleotides read TGTGCCAGCAGCGCAACCTCTAGGGGGAACACCGGGGAGCTGTTTTTT.

The chain recombines TRBV19 with TRBJ1-5; the D gene is possibly TRBD1 (6 bases). Trimming took 3 bases from V and 6 from J, leaving 21 bases between them. CDR1 is LNHDA, CDR2 SQIVND, per germline (reference sequence). This CDR3 has 17 residues. CDR3 in DNA: TGTGCCAGTAGTATCCTCGGGGGGCTCATCCGAGGTCAGCCCCAGCATTTT. It encodes CASSILGGLIRGQPQHF.

J is TRBJ2-1 and V is TRBV11-3, with 7 bases matching TRBD2. The CDR3 length is 15 residues. CDR1 SGHNT and CDR2 YENEEA come from the germline V gene. J was trimmed by 5 bases and V by 5 bases; bases with no gene match: 9. This CDR3 reads CASSPAGTIHNEQFF. The DNA of the CDR3 is TGTGCCAGCAGCCCCGCCGGGACTATTCACAATGAGCAGTTCTTC.

Ten or more counts support this clonotype. V is TRBV4-1 and J is TRBJ2-4; 8 bases align to TRBD1. CDR1 is MGHRA, CDR2 YSYEKL, per germline. The CDR3 length is 13 residues. V dropped 1 base and J dropped 7; count of bases not matched to a gene: 0. The DNA of the CDR3 is TGCGCCAGCAGCCAAGGACAGGGGAACATTCAGTACTTC. It specifies CASSQGQGNIQYF.

This rearrangement joins TRBV10-3 to TRBJ1-5, with 7 bases matching TRBD1. The CDR3 runs to 14 residues. CDR1 and CDR2 (germline): ENHRY, SYGVKD. The trim removed 5 bases at V and 7 bases at J, leaving 8 bases unmatched. The CDR3 sequence is CAISPTGKDQPQHF. CDR3 DNA sequence: TGTGCCATCAGTCCGACAGGGAAGGACCAGCCCCAGCATTTT.

V gene TRBV5-1 combines with J gene TRBJ2-1; tentative D call: TRBD2 (5 bases). The V gene's germline CDR1 is SGHRS and CDR2 YFSETQ. V was pared by 0 bases and J by 8 bases, with 12 bases between. This CDR3 has 14 residues. The CDR3 bases are TGCGCCAGCAGCTTGGGGCAGGACTGGGATGAGCAGTTCTTC. Amino acids: CASSLGQDWDEQFF.

This clonotype has only a few counts. The genes are TRBV5-1 and TRBJ2-7; 10 nucleotides line up with TRBD2. Germline trimming cut 0 bases from V and 0 bases from J; bases unmatched to any gene: 3. The germline V gene has CDR1 SGHRS and CDR2 YFSETQ. The CDR3 sequence is 16 residues long. The CDR3 is CASSLAASGGSYEQYV. CDR3 sequence (DNA): TGCGCCAGCAGCTTGGCGGCTAGCGGGGGCTCCTACGAGCAGTACGTC.